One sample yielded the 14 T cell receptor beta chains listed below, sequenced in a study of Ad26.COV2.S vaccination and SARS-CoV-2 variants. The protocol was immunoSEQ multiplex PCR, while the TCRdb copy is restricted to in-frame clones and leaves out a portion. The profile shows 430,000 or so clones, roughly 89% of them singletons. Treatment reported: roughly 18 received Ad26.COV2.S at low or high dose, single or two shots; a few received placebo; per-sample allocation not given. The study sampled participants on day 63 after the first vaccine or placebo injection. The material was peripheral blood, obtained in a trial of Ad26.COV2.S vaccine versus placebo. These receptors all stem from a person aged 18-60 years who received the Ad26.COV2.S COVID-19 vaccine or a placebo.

CDR3 in DNA: TGCGCCAGCAGCCAGGGCCCCCCGGGGGCGAGGAGCTACACCTTC. This gives the protein CASSQGPPGARSYTF. V gene TRBV4-3 combines with J gene TRBJ1-2; maybe TRBD1 (6 bases). Trimming shortened V by 3 bases and J by 9 bases, and 20 bases separated the two germline ends. This CDR3 contains 15 residues. Per germline, CDR1 LGHNA and CDR2 YSLEER.

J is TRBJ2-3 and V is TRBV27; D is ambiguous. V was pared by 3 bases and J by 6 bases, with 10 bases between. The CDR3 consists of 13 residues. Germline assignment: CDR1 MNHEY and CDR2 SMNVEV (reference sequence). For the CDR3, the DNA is TGTGCCAGCAGTTTGGTCGCTTGGGATACGCAGTATTTT. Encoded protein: CASSLVAWDTQYF.

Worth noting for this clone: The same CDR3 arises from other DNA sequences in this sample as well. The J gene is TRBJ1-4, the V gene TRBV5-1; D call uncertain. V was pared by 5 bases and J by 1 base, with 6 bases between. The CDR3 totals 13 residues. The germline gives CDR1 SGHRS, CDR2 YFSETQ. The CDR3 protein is CASRRETNEKLFF. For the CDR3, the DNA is TGCGCCAGCAGAAGGGAAACTAATGAAAAACTGTTTTTT.

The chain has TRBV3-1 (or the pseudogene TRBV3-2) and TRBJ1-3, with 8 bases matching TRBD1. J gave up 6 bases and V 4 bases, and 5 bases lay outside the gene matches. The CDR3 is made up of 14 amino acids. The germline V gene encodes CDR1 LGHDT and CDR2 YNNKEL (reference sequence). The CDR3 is CASSLVGQENTIYF. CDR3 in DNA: TGTGCCAGCAGCCTGGTGGGACAGGAAAACACCATATATTTT.

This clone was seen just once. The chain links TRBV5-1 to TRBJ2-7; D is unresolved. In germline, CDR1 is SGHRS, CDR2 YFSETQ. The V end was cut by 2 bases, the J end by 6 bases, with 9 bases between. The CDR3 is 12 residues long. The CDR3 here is CASSFPDPEQYF. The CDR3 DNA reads TGCGCCAGCAGCTTTCCAGATCCCGAGCAGTACTTC.

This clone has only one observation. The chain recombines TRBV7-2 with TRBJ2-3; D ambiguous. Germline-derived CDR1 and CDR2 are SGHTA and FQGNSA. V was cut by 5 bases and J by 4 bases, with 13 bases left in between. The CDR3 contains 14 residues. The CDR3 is CASSLRPGADTQYF. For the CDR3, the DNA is TGTGCCAGCAGCCTTCGACCGGGCGCAGATACGCAGTATTTT.

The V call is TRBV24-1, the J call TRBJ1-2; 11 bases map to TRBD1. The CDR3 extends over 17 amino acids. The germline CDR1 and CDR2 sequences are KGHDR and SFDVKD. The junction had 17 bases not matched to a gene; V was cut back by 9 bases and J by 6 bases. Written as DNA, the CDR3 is TGTGCCACCGCGCCGTCGGAGGACAGGGGGCGCTCAGATGGCTACACCTTC. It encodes CATAPSEDRGRSDGYTF.

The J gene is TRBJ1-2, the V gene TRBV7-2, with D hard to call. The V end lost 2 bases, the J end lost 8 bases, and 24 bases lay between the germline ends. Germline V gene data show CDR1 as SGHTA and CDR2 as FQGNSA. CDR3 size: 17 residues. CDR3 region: CASSLLPPRPGPGGYTF. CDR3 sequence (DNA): TGTGCCAGCAGCTTACTCCCACCCAGACCAGGCCCCGGAGGCTACACCTTC. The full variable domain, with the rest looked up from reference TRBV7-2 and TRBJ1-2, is GAGVSQSPSNKVTEKGKDVELRCDPISGHTALYWYRQSLGQGLEFLIYFQGNSAPDKSGLPSDRFSAERTGGSVSTLTIQRTQQEDSAVYLCASSLLPPRPGPGGYTFGSGTRLTVV.

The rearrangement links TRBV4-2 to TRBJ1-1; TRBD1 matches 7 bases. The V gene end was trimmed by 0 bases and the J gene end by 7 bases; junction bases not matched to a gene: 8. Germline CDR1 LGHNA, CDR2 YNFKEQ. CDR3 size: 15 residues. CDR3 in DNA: TGTGCCAGCAGCCAAGATGGTAGAGGGGACAGTGAAGCTTTCTTT. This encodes CASSQDGRGDSEAFF.

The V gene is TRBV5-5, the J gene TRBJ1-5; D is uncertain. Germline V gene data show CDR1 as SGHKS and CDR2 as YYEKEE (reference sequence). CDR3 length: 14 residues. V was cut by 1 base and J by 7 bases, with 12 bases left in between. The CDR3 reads CASSLLTTGQPQHF. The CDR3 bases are TGTGCCAGCAGCTTGTTGACAACGGGGCAGCCCCAGCATTTT.

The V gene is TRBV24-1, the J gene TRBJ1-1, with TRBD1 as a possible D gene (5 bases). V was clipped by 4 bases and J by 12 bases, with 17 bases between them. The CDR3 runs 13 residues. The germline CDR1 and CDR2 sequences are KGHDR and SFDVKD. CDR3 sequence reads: CATSDPLQGGTFF. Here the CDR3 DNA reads TGTGCCACCAGTGACCCCCTTCAGGGAGGTACTTTCTTT.

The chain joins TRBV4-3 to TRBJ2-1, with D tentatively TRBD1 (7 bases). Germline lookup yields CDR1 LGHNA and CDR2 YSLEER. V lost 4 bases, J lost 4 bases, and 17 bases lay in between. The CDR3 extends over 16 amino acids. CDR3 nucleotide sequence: TGCGCCAGCAGCCTACACCTCAGGGGGGCTTACAATGAGCAGTTCTTC. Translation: CASSLHLRGAYNEQFF.

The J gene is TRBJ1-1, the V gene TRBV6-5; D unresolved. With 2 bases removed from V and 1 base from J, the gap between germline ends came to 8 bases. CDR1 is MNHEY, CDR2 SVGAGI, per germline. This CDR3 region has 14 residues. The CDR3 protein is CASSYAEGNTEAFF. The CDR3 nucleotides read TGTGCCAGCAGTTACGCGGAGGGGAACACTGAAGCTTTCTTT.

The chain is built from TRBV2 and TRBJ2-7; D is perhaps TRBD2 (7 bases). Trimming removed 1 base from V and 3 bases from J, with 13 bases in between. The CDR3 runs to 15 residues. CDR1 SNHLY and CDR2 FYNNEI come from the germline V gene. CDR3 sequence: CASSEGRGLYYEQYF. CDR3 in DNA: TGTGCCAGCAGTGAAGGGCGGGGGCTCTACTACGAGCAGTACTTC.